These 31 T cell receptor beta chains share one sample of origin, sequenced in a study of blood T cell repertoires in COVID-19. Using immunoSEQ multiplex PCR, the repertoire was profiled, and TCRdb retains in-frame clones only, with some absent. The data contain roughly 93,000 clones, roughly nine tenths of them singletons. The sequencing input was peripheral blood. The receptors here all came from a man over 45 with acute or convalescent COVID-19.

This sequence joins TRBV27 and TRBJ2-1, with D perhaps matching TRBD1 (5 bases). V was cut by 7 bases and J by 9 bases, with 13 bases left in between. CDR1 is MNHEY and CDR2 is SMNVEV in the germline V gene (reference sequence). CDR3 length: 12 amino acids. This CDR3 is CASMGPAAEQFF. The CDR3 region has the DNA TGTGCCAGCATGGGGCCGGCTGCTGAGCAGTTCTTC.

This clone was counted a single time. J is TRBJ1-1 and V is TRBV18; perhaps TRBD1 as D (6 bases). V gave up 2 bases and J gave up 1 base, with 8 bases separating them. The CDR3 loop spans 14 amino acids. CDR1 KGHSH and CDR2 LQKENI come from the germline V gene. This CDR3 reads CASSPLGANTEAFF. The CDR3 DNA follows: TGTGCCAGCTCACCATTGGGGGCGAACACTGAAGCTTTCTTT. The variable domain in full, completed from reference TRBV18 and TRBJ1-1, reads NAGVMQNPRHLVRRRGQEARLRCSPMKGHSHVYWYRQLPEEGLKFMVYLQKENIIDESGMPKERFSAEFPKEGPSILRIQQVVRGDSAAYFCASSPLGANTEAFFGQGTRLTVV.

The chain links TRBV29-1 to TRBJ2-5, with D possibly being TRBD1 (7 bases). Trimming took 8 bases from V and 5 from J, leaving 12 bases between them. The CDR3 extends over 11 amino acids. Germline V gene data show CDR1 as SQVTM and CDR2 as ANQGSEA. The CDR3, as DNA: TGCAGCTGGAGGGGGCCTGAGACCCAGTACTTC. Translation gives CSWRGPETQYF. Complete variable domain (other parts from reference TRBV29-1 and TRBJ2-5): SAVISQKPSRDICQRGTSLTIQCQVDSQVTMMFWYRQQPGQSLTLIATANQGSEATYESGFVIDKFPISRPNLTFSTLTVSNMSPEDSSIYLCSWRGPETQYFGPGTRLLVL.

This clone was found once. The CDR3 region has the DNA TGCGCCAGCAGCTCCCCCCCTAGGTACGAGCAGTACTTC. Translating it yields CASSSPPRYEQYF. The chain recombines TRBV5-1 with TRBJ2-7; unclear D gene. The CDR3 sequence is 13 residues long. Germline V gene data show CDR1 as SGHRS and CDR2 as YFSETQ. V gave up 3 bases and J gave up 4 bases, with 11 bases separating them.

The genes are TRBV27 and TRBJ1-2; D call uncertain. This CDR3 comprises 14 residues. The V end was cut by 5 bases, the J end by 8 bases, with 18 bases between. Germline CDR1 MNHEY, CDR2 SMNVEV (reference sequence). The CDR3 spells CASSGGLTRRGYTF. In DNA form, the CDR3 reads TGTGCCAGCAGTGGCGGGCTTACAAGGAGGGGCTACACCTTC.

CDR3 coding DNA: TGCGCCAGCAGCTTGGGACTCCCAAATCAGCCCCAGCATTTT. This sequence encodes CASSLGLPNQPQHF. This rearrangement joins TRBV5-1 to TRBJ1-5; D uncertain. Germline assignment: CDR1 SGHRS and CDR2 YFSETQ. V shed 0 bases and J shed 4 bases, with 8 bases lying between them. The CDR3 contains 14 residues. The complete variable domain, with remaining parts taken from reference TRBV5-1 and TRBJ1-5, reads KAGVTQTPRYLIKTRGQQVTLSCSPISGHRSVSWYQQTPGQGLQFLFEYFSETQRNKGNFPGRFSGRQFSNSRSEMNVSTLELGDSALYLCASSLGLPNQPQHFGDGTRLSIL.

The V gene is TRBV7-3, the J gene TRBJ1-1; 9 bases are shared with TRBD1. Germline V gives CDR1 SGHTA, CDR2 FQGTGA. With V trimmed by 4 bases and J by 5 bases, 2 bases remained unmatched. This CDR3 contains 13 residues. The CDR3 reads CASSSDRGTEAFF. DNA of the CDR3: TGTGCCAGCAGCTCCGACAGGGGGACTGAAGCTTTCTTT.

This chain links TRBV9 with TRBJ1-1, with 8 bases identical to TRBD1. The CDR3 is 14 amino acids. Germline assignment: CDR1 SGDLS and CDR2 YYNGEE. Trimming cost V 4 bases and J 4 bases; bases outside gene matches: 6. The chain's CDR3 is CASSTRGQGTEAFF. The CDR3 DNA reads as TGTGCCAGCAGCACCCGCGGACAGGGCACTGAAGCTTTCTTT.

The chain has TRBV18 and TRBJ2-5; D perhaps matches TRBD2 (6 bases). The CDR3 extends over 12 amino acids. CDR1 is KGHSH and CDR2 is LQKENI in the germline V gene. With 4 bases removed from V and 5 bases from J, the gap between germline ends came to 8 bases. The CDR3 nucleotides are TGTGCCAGCTCACGGGCGGGGGAGACCCAGTACTTC. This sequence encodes CASSRAGETQYF.

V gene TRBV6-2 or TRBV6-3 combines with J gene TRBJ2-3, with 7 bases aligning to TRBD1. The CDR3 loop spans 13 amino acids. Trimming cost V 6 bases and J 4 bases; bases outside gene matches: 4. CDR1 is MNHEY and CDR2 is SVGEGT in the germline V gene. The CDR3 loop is CASSTDRADTQYF. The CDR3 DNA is TGTGCCAGCAGCACCGACAGGGCAGATACGCAGTATTTT.

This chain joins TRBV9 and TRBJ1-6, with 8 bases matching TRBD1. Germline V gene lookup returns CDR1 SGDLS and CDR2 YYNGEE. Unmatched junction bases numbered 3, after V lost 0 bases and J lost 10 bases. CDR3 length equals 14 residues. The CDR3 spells CASSVGGTGSPLHF. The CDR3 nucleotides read TGTGCCAGCAGCGTAGGGGGGACAGGATCACCCCTCCACTTT.

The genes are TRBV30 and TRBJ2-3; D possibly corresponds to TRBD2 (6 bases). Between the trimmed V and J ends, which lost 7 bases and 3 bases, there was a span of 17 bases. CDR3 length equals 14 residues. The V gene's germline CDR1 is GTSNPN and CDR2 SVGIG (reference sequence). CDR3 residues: CASHWGVRTDTQYF. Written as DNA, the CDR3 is TGTGCCTCCCATTGGGGGGTAAGGACAGATACGCAGTATTTT. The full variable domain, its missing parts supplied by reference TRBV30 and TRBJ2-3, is SQTIHQWPATLVQPVGSPLSLECTVEGTSNPNLYWYRQAAGRGLQLLFYSVGIGQISSEVPQNLSASRPQDRQFILSSKKLLLSDSGFYLCASHWGVRTDTQYFGPGTRLTVL.

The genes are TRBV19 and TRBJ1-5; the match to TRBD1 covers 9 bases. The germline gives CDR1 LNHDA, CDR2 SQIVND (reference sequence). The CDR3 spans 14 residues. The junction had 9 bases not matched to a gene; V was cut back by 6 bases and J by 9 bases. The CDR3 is CASSPGQGRSPQHF. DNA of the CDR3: TGTGCCAGTAGCCCTGGACAGGGGAGGTCGCCCCAGCATTTT.

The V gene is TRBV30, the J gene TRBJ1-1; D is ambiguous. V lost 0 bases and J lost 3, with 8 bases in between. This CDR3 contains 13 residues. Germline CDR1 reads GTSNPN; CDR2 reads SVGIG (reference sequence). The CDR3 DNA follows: TGTGCCTGGAGTGTGTCAGGTGACACTGAAGCTTTCTTT. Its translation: CAWSVSGDTEAFF.

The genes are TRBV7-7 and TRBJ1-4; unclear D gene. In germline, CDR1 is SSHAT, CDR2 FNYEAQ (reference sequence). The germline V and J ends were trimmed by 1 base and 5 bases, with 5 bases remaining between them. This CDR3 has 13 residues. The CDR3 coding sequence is TGTGCCAGCAGCTTAGAGCGGAATGAAAAACTGTTTTTT. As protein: CASSLERNEKLFF.

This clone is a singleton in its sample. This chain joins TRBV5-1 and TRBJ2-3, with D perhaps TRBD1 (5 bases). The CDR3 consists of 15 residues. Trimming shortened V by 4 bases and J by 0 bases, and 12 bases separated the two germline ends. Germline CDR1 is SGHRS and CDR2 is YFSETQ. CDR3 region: CASSQGLVSTDTQYF. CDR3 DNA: TGCGCCAGCAGCCAGGGCCTCGTTAGCACAGATACGCAGTATTTT.

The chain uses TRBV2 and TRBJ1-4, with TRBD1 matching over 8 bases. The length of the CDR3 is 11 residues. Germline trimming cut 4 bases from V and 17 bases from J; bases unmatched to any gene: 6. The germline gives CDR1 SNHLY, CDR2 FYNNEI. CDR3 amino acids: CASSVEDRGFF. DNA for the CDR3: TGTGCCAGCAGTGTCGAAGACAGGGGTTTTTTT. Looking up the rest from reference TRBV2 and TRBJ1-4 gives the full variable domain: EPEVTQTPSHQVTQMGQEVILRCVPISNHLYFYWYRQILGQKVEFLVSFYNNEISEKSEIFDDQFSVERPDGSNFTLKIRSTKLEDSAMYFCASSVEDRGFFGSGTQLSVL.

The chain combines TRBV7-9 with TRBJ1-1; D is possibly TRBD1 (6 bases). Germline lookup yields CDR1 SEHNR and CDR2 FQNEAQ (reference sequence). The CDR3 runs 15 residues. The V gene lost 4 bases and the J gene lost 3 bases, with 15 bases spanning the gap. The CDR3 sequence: CASSSNRDTHTEAFF. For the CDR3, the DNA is TGTGCCAGCAGCTCGAACCGGGACACTCACACTGAAGCTTTCTTT.

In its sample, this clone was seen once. The CDR3 is CASSLELRTGCEQYV. CDR3 nucleotide sequence: TGTGCTAGCAGCTTAGAACTTCGGACAGGGTGCGAGCAGTACGTC. This sequence joins TRBV7-7 and TRBJ2-7; 8 bases map to TRBD1. Germline CDR1 reads SSHAT; CDR2 reads FNYEAQ (reference sequence). This CDR3 has 15 amino acids.

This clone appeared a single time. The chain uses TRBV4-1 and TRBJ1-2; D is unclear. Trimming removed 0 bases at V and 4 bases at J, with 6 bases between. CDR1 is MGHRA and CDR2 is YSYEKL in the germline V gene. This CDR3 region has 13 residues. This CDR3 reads CASSQDGRYGYTF. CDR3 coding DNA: TGCGCCAGCAGCCAAGACGGTCGCTATGGCTACACCTTC.

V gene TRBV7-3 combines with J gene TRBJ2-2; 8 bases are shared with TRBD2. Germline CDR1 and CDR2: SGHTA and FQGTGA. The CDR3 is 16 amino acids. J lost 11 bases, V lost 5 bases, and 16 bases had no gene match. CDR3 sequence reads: CASSRDPTSVGGELFF. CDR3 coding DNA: TGTGCCAGCAGCCGAGATCCGACTAGCGTCGGCGGAGAGCTGTTTTTT.

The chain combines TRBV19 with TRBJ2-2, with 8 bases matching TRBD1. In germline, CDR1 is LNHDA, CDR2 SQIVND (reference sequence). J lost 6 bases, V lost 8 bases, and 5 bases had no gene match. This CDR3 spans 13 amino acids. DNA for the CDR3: TGTGCCAGTTCGCAGGGGGCAGCCGGGGAGCTGTTTTTT. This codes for CASSQGAAGELFF.

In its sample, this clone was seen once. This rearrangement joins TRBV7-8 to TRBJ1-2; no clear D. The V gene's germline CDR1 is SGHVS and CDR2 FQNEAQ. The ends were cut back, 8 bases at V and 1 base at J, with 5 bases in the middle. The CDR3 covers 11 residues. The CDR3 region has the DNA TGTGCCAGCGGCGGTAACTATGGCTACACCTTC. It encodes CASGGNYGYTF.

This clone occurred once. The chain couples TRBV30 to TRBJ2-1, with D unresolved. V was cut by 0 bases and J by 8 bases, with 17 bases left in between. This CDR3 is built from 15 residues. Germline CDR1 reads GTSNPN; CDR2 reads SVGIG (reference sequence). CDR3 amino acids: CAWSVQWRGTDEQFF. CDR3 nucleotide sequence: TGTGCCTGGAGTGTACAATGGAGAGGAACCGATGAGCAGTTCTTC. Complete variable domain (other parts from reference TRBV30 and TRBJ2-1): SQTIHQWPATLVQPVGSPLSLECTVEGTSNPNLYWYRQAAGRGLQLLFYSVGIGQISSEVPQNLSASRPQDRQFILSSKKLLLSDSGFYLCAWSVQWRGTDEQFFGPGTRLTVL.

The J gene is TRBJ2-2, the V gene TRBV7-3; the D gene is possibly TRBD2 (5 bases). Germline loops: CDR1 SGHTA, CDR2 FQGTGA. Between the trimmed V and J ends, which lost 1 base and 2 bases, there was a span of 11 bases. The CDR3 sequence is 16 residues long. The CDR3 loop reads CASSLMGPGNTGELFF. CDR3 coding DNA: TGTGCCAGCAGCTTAATGGGCCCGGGAAACACCGGGGAGCTGTTTTTT.

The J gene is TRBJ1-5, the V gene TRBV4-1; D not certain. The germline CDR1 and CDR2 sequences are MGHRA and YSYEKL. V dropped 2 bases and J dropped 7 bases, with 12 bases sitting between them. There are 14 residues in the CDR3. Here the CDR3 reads CASSQLSGAQPQHF. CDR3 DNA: TGCGCCAGCAGCCAATTATCAGGTGCCCAGCCCCAGCATTTT.

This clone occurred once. CDR3 sequence: CAISEQGNQPQHF. The CDR3 DNA reads TGTGCCATCAGTGAGCAGGGCAATCAGCCCCAGCATTTT. The chain is built from TRBV10-3 and TRBJ1-5; D gene uncertain. The germline gives CDR1 ENHRY, CDR2 SYGVKD. This CDR3 region has 13 residues. V lost 2 bases to trimming and J lost 2 bases, with 4 bases between them.

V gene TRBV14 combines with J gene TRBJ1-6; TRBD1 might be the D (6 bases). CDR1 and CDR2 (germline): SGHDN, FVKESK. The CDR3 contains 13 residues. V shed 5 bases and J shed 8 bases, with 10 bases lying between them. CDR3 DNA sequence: TGTGCCAGCAGCTTCACAGGGTATTCACCCCTCCACTTT. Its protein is CASSFTGYSPLHF.

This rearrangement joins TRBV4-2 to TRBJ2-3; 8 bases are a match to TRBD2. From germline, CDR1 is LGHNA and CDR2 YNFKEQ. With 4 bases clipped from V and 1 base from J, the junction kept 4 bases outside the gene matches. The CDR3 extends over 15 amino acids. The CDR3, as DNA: TGTGCCAGCAGCCGCGGGACTAGTCGCACAGATACGCAGTATTTT. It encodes CASSRGTSRTDTQYF.

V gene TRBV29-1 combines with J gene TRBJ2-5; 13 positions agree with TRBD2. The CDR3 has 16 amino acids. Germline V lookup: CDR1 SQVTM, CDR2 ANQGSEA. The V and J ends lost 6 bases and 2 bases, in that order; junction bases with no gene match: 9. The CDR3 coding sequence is TGCAGCGTAAACGGACTAGCGGGGGCAAAACAAGAGACCCAGTACTTC. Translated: CSVNGLAGAKQETQYF.

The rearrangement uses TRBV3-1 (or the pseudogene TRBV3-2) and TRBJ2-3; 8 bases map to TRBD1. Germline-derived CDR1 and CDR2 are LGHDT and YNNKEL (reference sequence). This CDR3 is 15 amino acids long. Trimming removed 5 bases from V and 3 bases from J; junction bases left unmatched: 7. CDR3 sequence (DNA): TGTGCCAGCAGCACAGGGGGTCGTGAAACAGATACGCAGTATTTT. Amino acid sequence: CASSTGGRETDTQYF.